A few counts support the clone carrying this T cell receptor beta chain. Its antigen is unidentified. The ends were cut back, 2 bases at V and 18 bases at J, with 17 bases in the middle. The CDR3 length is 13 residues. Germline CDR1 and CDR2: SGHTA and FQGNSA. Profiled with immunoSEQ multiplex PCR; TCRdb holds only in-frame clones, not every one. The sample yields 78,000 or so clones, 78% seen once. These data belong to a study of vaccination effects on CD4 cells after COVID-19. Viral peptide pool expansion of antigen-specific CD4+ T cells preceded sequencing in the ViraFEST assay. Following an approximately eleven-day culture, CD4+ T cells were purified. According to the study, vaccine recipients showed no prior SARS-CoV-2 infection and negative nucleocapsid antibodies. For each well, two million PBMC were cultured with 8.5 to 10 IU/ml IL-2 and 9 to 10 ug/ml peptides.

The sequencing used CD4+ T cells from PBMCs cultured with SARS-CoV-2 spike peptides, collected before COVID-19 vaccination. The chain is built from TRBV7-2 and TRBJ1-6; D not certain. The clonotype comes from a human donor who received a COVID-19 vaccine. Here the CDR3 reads CASSLPYPVSPHF. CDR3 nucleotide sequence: TGTGCCAGCAGCTTACCCTACCCCGTATCTCCCCACTTT.